Listed here are 18 T cell receptor beta chains from one sample, sequenced in a study of PD-1 blockade in mismatch repair-deficient tumors. Produced via immunoSEQ multiplex PCR; TCRdb's table is partial and in-frame only. The sample contains around 49,000 clones, around 77% of which appear only once. The sample was PBMCs, taken before pembrolizumab treatment. The receptors come from an adult with mismatch repair-deficient cancer.

The chain couples TRBV6-1 to TRBJ1-2; a possible D gene is TRBD1 (6 bases). The CDR3 totals 14 residues. V shed 2 bases and J shed 6 bases, with 13 bases lying between them. The germline V gene has CDR1 MNHNS and CDR2 SASEGT. The chain's CDR3 is CASSERQGSNGYTF. Here the CDR3 DNA reads TGTGCCAGCAGTGAACGTCAGGGGTCCAATGGCTACACCTTC.

The chain carries TRBV5-4 and TRBJ2-7; 9 nucleotides line up with TRBD1. Germline V CDR1 and CDR2: SGHNT, YYREEE (reference sequence). With 3 bases clipped from V and 5 bases from J, the junction kept 15 bases outside the gene matches. There are 17 residues in the CDR3. The CDR3 region has the DNA TGTGCCAGCAGCTCCCCCTCCGGGACAGGGAAATCCCACGAGCAGTACTTC. This codes for CASSSPSGTGKSHEQYF. Based on the CDR3 plus reference TRBV5-4 and TRBJ2-7, the full variable domain is ETGVTQSPTHLIKTRGQQVTLRCSSQSGHNTVSWYQQALGQGPQFIFQYYREEENGRGNFPPRFSGLQFPNYSSELNVNALELDDSALYLCASSSPSGTGKSHEQYFGPGTRLTVT.

This clone has just a few counts. V is TRBV30 and J is TRBJ1-5; D possibly corresponds to TRBD1 (5 bases). CDR3 length equals 14 residues. Trimming stripped 0 bases from V and 3 bases from J, with 9 bases between. Germline CDR1 is GTSNPN and CDR2 is SVGIG (reference sequence). The CDR3 loop is CAWSVGGSNQPQHF. CDR3 nucleotides: TGTGCCTGGAGTGTTGGGGGTTCCAATCAGCCCCAGCATTTT.

V is TRBV19 and J is TRBJ2-6, with TRBD2 identical over 7 bases. The CDR3 extends over 15 amino acids. Germline assignment: CDR1 LNHDA and CDR2 SQIVND (reference sequence). Trimming cost V 3 bases and J 2 bases; bases outside gene matches: 1. The CDR3 region has the DNA TGTGCCAGTAGTATGGGAGGGGCTGGGGCCAACGTCCTGACTTTC. Its protein is CASSMGGAGANVLTF.

The CDR3 DNA sequence: TGTGTTGGGGGCTCACTAGCGGACCAATCTTTACGGGAGCTGTTTTTT. Protein product: CVGGSLADQSLRELFF. The rearrangement links TRBV7-9 to TRBJ2-2; 8 nucleotides align to TRBD2. The CDR3 is 16 residues long. CDR1 and CDR2 (germline): SEHNR, FQNEAQ (reference sequence).

The rearrangement joins TRBV6-5 to TRBJ1-1; maybe TRBD1 (6 bases). The V end lost 7 bases, the J end lost 4 bases, and 16 bases lay between the germline ends. CDR1 is MNHEY and CDR2 is SVGAGI in the germline V gene. The CDR3 runs to 14 residues. The CDR3 region is CASIGQTWGTEAFF. The CDR3 DNA is TGTGCCAGCATAGGACAGACCTGGGGCACTGAAGCTTTCTTT.

The genes are TRBV4-1 and TRBJ1-4, with D possibly matching TRBD1 (5 bases). This CDR3 is 18 amino acids long. CDR1 MGHRA and CDR2 YSYEKL come from the germline V gene. V lost 1 base and J lost 0, with 15 bases in between. DNA of the CDR3: TGCGCCAGCAGCCAAGGTCCCGGAGGGGATGCAACTAATGAAAAACTGTTTTTT. This gives the protein CASSQGPGGDATNEKLFF.

The chain employs TRBV4-2 and TRBJ2-3; tentatively, D is TRBD1 or TRBD2 (5 bases each). The CDR3 is made up of 14 amino acids. Germline CDR1 reads LGHNA; CDR2 reads YNFKEQ. Trimming left V 1 base short and J 0 bases short, with 5 bases between. CDR3 in amino acids: CASSQGDSTDTQYF. CDR3 DNA: TGTGCCAGCAGCCAAGGGGACAGCACAGATACGCAGTATTTT.

The chain uses TRBV5-6 and TRBJ2-3, with 8 bases aligning to TRBD2. J was trimmed by 7 bases and V by 5 bases; bases with no gene match: 9. Per the germline V gene, CDR1 is SGHDT and CDR2 is YYEEEE. This CDR3 contains 14 residues. Written as DNA, the CDR3 is TGTGCCAGCAGTTTAGCGGGATCTATTTATACGCAGTATTTT. It encodes CASSLAGSIYTQYF.

The J gene is TRBJ2-1, the V gene TRBV9, with D perhaps being TRBD1 or TRBD2 (6 bases each). V lost 4 bases and J lost 3, with 14 bases in between. This CDR3 has 15 amino acids. CDR1 SGDLS and CDR2 YYNGEE come from the germline V gene. The CDR3 region is CASSPRGGLYNEQFF. In DNA, the CDR3 is TGTGCCAGCAGCCCCAGGGGAGGACTCTACAATGAGCAGTTCTTC.

This clone occurred a few times. This chain uses TRBV11-3 with TRBJ2-1; 13 nucleotides line up with TRBD2. The CDR3 runs to 16 residues. V shed 5 bases, J shed 7 bases, and the junction held 8 bases outside the gene matches. Germline V gene data show CDR1 as SGHNT and CDR2 as YENEEA. CDR3 coding DNA: TGTGCCAGCAGCAAGCCGACTAGCGGGAGGTCGAATGAGCAGTTCTTC. Its translation is CASSKPTSGRSNEQFF.

This clone was counted only a few times. The chain employs TRBV19 and TRBJ2-2, with 12 bases identical to TRBD2. The germline V gene has CDR1 LNHDA and CDR2 SQIVND (reference sequence). The CDR3 sequence is 17 residues long. Trimming took 7 bases from V and 3 from J; bases not matched to a gene: 9. In DNA, the CDR3 is TGTGCCAGTACTATGGGACTAGCGGGCCTTTACACCGGGGAGCTGTTTTTT. Translating it yields CASTMGLAGLYTGELFF. The complete variable domain, with remaining parts taken from reference TRBV19 and TRBJ2-2, reads DGGITQSPKYLFRKEGQNVTLSCEQNLNHDAMYWYRQDPGQGLRLIYYSQIVNDFQKGDIAEGYSVSREKKESFPLTVTSAQKNPTAFYLCASTMGLAGLYTGELFFGEGSRLTVL.

The rearrangement joins TRBV15 to TRBJ1-5; D uncertain. Trimming took off 1 base at V and 4 bases at J, with 5 bases between the two ends. The CDR3 sequence is 13 residues long. Germline V gene lookup returns CDR1 LNHNV and CDR2 YYDKDF (reference sequence). The CDR3 sequence is CATSRALNQPQHF. CDR3 sequence (DNA): TGTGCCACCAGCAGAGCTCTTAATCAGCCCCAGCATTTT.

The chain combines TRBV6-1 with TRBJ1-2; D remains unclear. CDR3 length: 13 residues. Germline CDR1 MNHNS, CDR2 SASEGT. V lost 4 bases and J 2 bases, leaving 8 bases between the germline ends. The chain's CDR3 is CASSGSGNYGYTF. CDR3 DNA: TGTGCCAGCAGTGGCTCGGGGAACTATGGCTACACCTTC.

The chain is built from TRBV2 and TRBJ1-2, with a tentative D call TRBD1 (6 bases). Deletions cut 7 bases from V and 5 bases from J, with 23 bases between. The germline CDR1 and CDR2 sequences are SNHLY and FYNNEI. CDR3 length: 16 amino acids. For the CDR3, the DNA is TGTGCCAGCACCACCAAGTCGGGGGGCGGTATGTATGGCTACACCTTC. It codes for CASTTKSGGGMYGYTF.

The rearrangement links TRBV2 to TRBJ2-2; 7 positions agree with TRBD2. Germline-derived CDR1 and CDR2 are SNHLY and FYNNEI. This CDR3 region has 15 residues. The J segment lost 1 base and the V segment lost 7 bases, leaving 6 bases of the junction unmatched. CDR3 protein: CASNGGSRNTGELFF. In nucleotides, the CDR3 is TGTGCCAGCAATGGCGGGAGTAGGAACACCGGGGAGCTGTTTTTT.

This sequence joins TRBV27 and TRBJ2-2; 12 bases line up with TRBD2. CDR1 and CDR2 from the germline V gene are MNHEY and SMNVEV (reference sequence). The CDR3 spans 16 residues. V was clipped by 2 bases and J by 6 bases; unmatched bases: 4. CDR3 coding DNA: TGTGCCAGCAGTTTAGCGCTAGCGGGAGGGCCCGGGGAGCTGTTTTTT. The encoded protein is CASSLALAGGPGELFF.

The rearrangement uses TRBV2 and TRBJ2-5; the D gene is possibly TRBD1 (6 bases). Trimming stripped 7 bases from V and 5 bases from J, with 17 bases between. CDR3 length: 14 residues. Germline lookup yields CDR1 SNHLY and CDR2 FYNNEI. CDR3 protein: CASKIFQGSETQYF. CDR3 coding DNA: TGTGCCAGCAAGATTTTCCAGGGGTCGGAGACCCAGTACTTC. Combining the CDR3 with reference TRBV2 and TRBJ2-5 gives the whole variable domain EPEVTQTPSHQVTQMGQEVILRCVPISNHLYFYWYRQILGQKVEFLVSFYNNEISEKSEIFDDQFSVERPDGSNFTLKIRSTKLEDSAMYFCASKIFQGSETQYFGPGTRLLVL.